The 11 T cell receptor beta chains reported below all come from one sample, sequenced in a study of blood T cell repertoires in COVID-19. Sequencing was performed with immunoSEQ multiplex PCR; in TCRdb, only in-frame clones are kept and a portion is missing. The profile shows hundreds of thousands of clones, roughly 85% of them singletons. Input material: PBMCs or T cells enriched from blood (not recorded which). The receptors come from a woman between 18 and 29 years old with acute COVID-19.

A note on this clone: This may be a read error: a much more frequent sequence differs by one nucleotide. Other DNA sequences within the sample encode an identical CDR3. The chain combines TRBV4-1 with TRBJ1-1, with D possibly being TRBD1 (6 bases). From germline, CDR1 is MGHRA and CDR2 YSYEKL. With 6 bases removed from V and 1 base from J, the gap between germline ends came to 24 bases. The CDR3 sequence is 18 residues long. The CDR3 region has the DNA TGCGCCAGCAGTCCAGGGGAACAGGTCTATTTTGCGAACACTGAAGCTTTCTTT. Translated: CASSPGEQVYFANTEAFF.

The V and J genes are TRBV5-6 and TRBJ1-1; 9 bases are a match to TRBD1. Trimming at V came to 5 bases and at J to 12 bases, leaving 11 bases not matched to a gene. There are 13 residues in the CDR3. CDR1 is SGHDT and CDR2 is YYEEEE in the germline V gene. CDR3 loop: CASSQGPGTGTFF. Here the CDR3 DNA reads TGTGCCAGCAGTCAGGGGCCCGGGACAGGGACTTTCTTT.

The chain employs TRBV6-6 and TRBJ1-3; the D gene is possibly TRBD1 (6 bases). The CDR3 loop spans 14 amino acids. Looked up from germline, CDR1 is MNHNY and CDR2 is SVGAGI (reference sequence). V lost 4 bases to trimming and J lost 4 bases, with 11 bases between them. The CDR3 DNA is TGTGCCAGCAGTTCGTCAGGGGCAGGAAACACCATATATTTT. Its protein product is CASSSSGAGNTIYF.

This chain uses TRBV5-5 with TRBJ2-1; 9 bases line up with TRBD2. Germline V gives CDR1 SGHKS, CDR2 YYEKEE (reference sequence). This CDR3 spans 14 amino acids. V dropped 4 bases and J dropped 4; count of bases not matched to a gene: 3. The CDR3: CASSTSGLYNEQFF. The CDR3 coding sequence is TGTGCCAGCAGCACTAGCGGGTTGTACAATGAGCAGTTCTTC.

The rearrangement uses TRBV14 and TRBJ2-5; D is possibly TRBD1 (5 bases). The germline gives CDR1 SGHDN, CDR2 FVKESK. The V and J ends lost 1 base and 4 bases respectively, with 7 bases between them. This CDR3 spans 13 amino acids. The CDR3 region is CASSQGGRETQYF. In DNA form, the CDR3 reads TGTGCCAGCAGCCAAGGGGGCCGAGAGACCCAGTACTTC.

The CDR3 region is CASSLGGGPQETQYF. DNA of the CDR3: TGTGCCAGCAGCTTAGGAGGAGGGCCTCAAGAGACCCAGTACTTC. This rearrangement joins TRBV7-9 to TRBJ2-5; D is perhaps TRBD2 (6 bases). Trimming shortened V by 1 base and J by 2 bases, and 11 bases separated the two germline ends. Germline V gene lookup returns CDR1 SEHNR and CDR2 FQNEAQ (reference sequence). The CDR3 is 15 amino acids.

The J gene is TRBJ2-1, the V gene TRBV9; tentatively, D is TRBD2 (6 bases). In germline, CDR1 is SGDLS, CDR2 YYNGEE. This CDR3 is built from 17 residues. Deletions cut 3 bases from V and 0 bases from J, with 16 bases between. The CDR3: CASSARLGLSSYNEQFF. CDR3 DNA: TGTGCCAGCAGCGCCAGACTAGGCCTTAGCTCCTACAATGAGCAGTTCTTC. Full variable domain (rest looked up from reference TRBV9 and TRBJ2-1): DSGVTQTPKHLITATGQRVTLRCSPRSGDLSVYWYQQSLDQGLQFLIQYYNGEERAKGNILERFSAQQFPDLHSELNLSSLELGDSALYFCASSARLGLSSYNEQFFGPGTRLTVL.

V is TRBV19 and J is TRBJ2-5, with D perhaps matching TRBD2 (6 bases). The CDR3 contains 14 residues. Germline V gives CDR1 LNHDA, CDR2 SQIVND (reference sequence). The V and J ends lost 4 bases and 3 bases respectively, with 12 bases between them. CDR3 region: CASSSRGYEETQYF. The CDR3 region has the DNA TGTGCCAGTAGTAGTCGGGGGTATGAAGAGACCCAGTACTTC.

V gene TRBV5-1 combines with J gene TRBJ2-7, with a tentative D call TRBD1 (6 bases). CDR1 is SGHRS and CDR2 is YFSETQ in the germline V gene. V lost 4 bases and J 0 bases, leaving 11 bases between the germline ends. The CDR3 length is 14 residues. The CDR3 loop reads CASSHGQSSYEQYF. The CDR3 nucleotides are TGCGCCAGCAGCCATGGACAGAGCTCCTACGAGCAGTACTTC.

V and J are TRBV6-5 and TRBJ1-6, with D perhaps TRBD1 (5 bases). V gave up 2 bases and J gave up 7 bases, with 6 bases separating them. Germline CDR1 MNHEY, CDR2 SVGAGI. The CDR3 loop spans 13 amino acids. This CDR3 is CASSYGQNSPLHF. CDR3 coding DNA: TGTGCCAGCAGTTACGGACAAAATTCACCCCTCCACTTT.

V gene TRBV27 combines with J gene TRBJ2-1; weak D call: TRBD2 (6 bases). CDR1 is MNHEY, CDR2 SMNVEV, per germline (reference sequence). The CDR3 is 13 amino acids. V was pared by 4 bases and J by 9 bases, with 13 bases between. The CDR3 region is CASSYVNGGEQFF. CDR3 sequence (DNA): TGTGCCAGCAGTTATGTAAACGGGGGTGAGCAGTTCTTC.